The source of this T cell receptor beta chain is a study of blood T cell repertoires in COVID-19. Background on the study: Specimens from acute and convalescent COVID-19 originated in the United States, Italy and Spain. PBMCs, B-cell-depleted T cells, or T cells provided the cDNA or gDNA that made up the material.

V was pared by 1 base and J by 6 bases, with 6 bases of the junction left unmatched. This CDR3 spans 15 amino acids. Germline CDR1 SGHVS, CDR2 FQNEAQ. Authors' methods: Amplifying reference gene primers gave estimates of nucleated cell counts. Here immunoSEQ multiplex PCR was the method, and the copy in TCRdb shows in-frame clones only, minus some. D and trimming were read from the DNA, whereas the V and J calls and clone size are those reported in that table. The sample consists of over 35,000 clones, roughly 90% of them appearing once. The receptor comes from a man aged 55 to 70 with active COVID-19. V usage is TRBV7-8 and J usage is TRBJ2-1; TRBD1 matches 7 bases. The sample consisted of peripheral blood. CDR3 in DNA: TGTGCCAGCAGCTTAGGGGCCCAGGGGGTCAATGAGCAGTTCTTC. Amino acids: CASSLGAQGVNEQFF.